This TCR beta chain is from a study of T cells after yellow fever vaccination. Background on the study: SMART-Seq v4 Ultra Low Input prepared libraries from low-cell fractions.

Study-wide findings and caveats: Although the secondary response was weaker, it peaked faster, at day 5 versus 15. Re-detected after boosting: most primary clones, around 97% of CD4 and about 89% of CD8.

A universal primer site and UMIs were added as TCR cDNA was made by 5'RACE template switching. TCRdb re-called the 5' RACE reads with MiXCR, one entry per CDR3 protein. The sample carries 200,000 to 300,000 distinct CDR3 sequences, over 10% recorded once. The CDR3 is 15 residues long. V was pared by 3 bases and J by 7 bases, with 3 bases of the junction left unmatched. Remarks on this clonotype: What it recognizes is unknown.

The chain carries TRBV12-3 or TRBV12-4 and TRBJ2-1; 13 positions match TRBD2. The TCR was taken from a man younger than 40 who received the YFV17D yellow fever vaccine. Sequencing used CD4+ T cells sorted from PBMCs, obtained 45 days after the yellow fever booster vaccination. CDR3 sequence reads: CASSFGTSGANEQFF. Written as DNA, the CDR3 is TGTGCCAGCAGTTTTGGGACTAGCGGGGCTAATGAGCAGTTCTTC.